The clone carrying this T cell receptor (beta chain) was observed many times. The length of the CDR3 is 14 residues. Germline CDR1 and CDR2: SGHVS and FNYEAQ. J gave up 6 bases and V 4 bases, and 4 bases lay outside the gene matches. This sample is drawn from a study of T-cell reconstitution after alpha-beta-depleted transplantation in children. Unique molecular identifiers were incorporated during preparation of the TCRbeta library. TCRdb re-analysed the PCR reads in MiXCR, keeping a single row per CDR3 protein. The sample consists of 640,000 or so distinct CDR3 sequences, roughly 15% of them appearing once.

The chain links TRBV7-6 to TRBJ1-4, with 8 bases aligning to TRBD1. The origin of this receptor is a human donor who donated a stem cell graft to a child with acute myeloid leukemia. The source was PBMCs from the stem cell graft donor, collected from the stem cell graft. In nucleotides, the CDR3 is TGTGCCAGCAGCTCAGACAGGGGTGATGAAAAACTGTTTTTT. Translating it yields CASSSDRGDEKLFF.